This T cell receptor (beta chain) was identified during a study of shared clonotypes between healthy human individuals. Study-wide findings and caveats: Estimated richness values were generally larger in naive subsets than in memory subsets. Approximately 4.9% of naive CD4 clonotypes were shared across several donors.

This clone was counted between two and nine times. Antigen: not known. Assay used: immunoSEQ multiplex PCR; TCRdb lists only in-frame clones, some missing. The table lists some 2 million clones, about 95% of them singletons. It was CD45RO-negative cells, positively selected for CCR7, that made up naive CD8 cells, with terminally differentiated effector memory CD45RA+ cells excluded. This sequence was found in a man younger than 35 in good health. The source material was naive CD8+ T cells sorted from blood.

The CDR3 nucleotides read TGTGCCAGCAGCGTGAGCGACGGCTCCATCTATGGCTACACCTTC. Translated, it gives CASSVSDGSIYGYTF. V is TRBV5-4 and J is TRBJ1-2, with unresolved D. The CDR3 has 15 amino acids. V gave up 4 bases and J gave up 4 bases, with 17 bases separating them. CDR1 and CDR2 from the germline V gene are SGHNT and YYREEE (reference sequence).